The clone carrying this TCR beta chain occurred a few times. Its target is not known. The record originates from a study of T-cell memory formation after mild COVID-19. The overall study: For the most part, TCR clusters were specific to one donor. Notes on the study in general: CD4/CD8 balance held among clones contracting day 15 to 85, and later expanders leaned CD4+.

From germline, CDR1 is SEHNR and CDR2 FQNEAQ (reference sequence). The CDR3 runs 15 residues. Trimming shortened V by 4 bases and J by 3 bases, and 10 bases separated the two germline ends. TCR alpha and TCR beta cDNA libraries with sample barcodes and UMIs came from 5'RACE using constant-segment primers. In TCRdb, the 5' RACE reads were re-called with MiXCR into one record per CDR3 protein. The table has some 290,000 distinct CDR3 sequences, roughly 17% seen once. This chain links TRBV7-9 with TRBJ1-6; perhaps TRBD1 as D (5 bases). The sequencing input was PBMCs or a T cell subset sorted from them (not recorded which). The receptor's source is a man in his late teens or twenties who had mild COVID-19 (a few samples of this study predate the infection). Cell type and time point are not known. CDR3 residues: CASSYGGLYNSPLHF. In DNA form, the CDR3 reads TGTGCCAGCAGCTACGGGGGTCTCTATAATTCACCCCTCCACTTT.